Listed below are T cell receptor beta chains from one sample, sequenced in a study of shared clonotypes between healthy human individuals. Clones were read by immunoSEQ multiplex PCR, and TCRdb kept only the in-frame ones, dropping some. The table shows about 1 million clones, with around 82% occurring only once. Sample: memory CD4+ T cells from PBMCs. These receptors were collected from a man between 18 and 35 years old in good health. Some clones in this sample may be carry-over from other donors' samples. Each CDR3 is given with its conserved first and last residue. D genes are given only for firm matches. The listing skips clone size in some rows; elsewhere it reads once, few, many or a size class.

J: TRBJ1-1
D: TRBD1
V: TRBV27
size: .
CDR3: CASSRPGTGRTEAFF
DNA: TGTGCCAGCAGTCGGCCCGGGACAGGGCGCACTGAAGCTTTCTTT

J: TRBJ2-7
D: TRBD1
V: TRBV5-4
size: .
CDR3: CASSPDRGGEQYF
DNA: TGTGCCAGCAGCCCGGACAGGGGAGGCGAGCAGTACTTC

J: TRBJ1-5
D: .
V: TRBV28
size: .
CDR3: CASSSSQTGDNQPQHF
DNA: TGTGCCAGCAGTTCCAGCCAAACAGGAGACAATCAGCCCCAGCATTTT

J: TRBJ2-7
D: TRBD1
V: TRBV10-3
size: .
CDR3: CAISESGQGAAGEQYF
DNA: TGTGCCATCAGTGAGTCGGGCCAGGGGGCAGCGGGCGAGCAGTACTTC

J: TRBJ1-2
D: .
V: TRBV28
size: .
CDR3: CASSLRPGHYGYTF
DNA: TGTGCCAGCAGTTTACGACCAGGCCACTATGGCTACACCTTC

J: TRBJ2-4
D: .
V: TRBV5-4
size: once
CDR3: CASSLVPGQGRINIQYF
DNA: TGTGCCAGCAGCTTGGTTCCGGGGCAGGGGAGGATAAACATTCAGTACTTC

J: TRBJ1-1
D: .
V: TRBV11-2
size: .
CDR3: CASSLTVTEAFF
DNA: TGTGCCAGCAGCTTAACAGTGACTGAAGCTTTCTTT

J: TRBJ1-2
D: .
V: TRBV19
size: .
CDR3: CASSSTWLTDYGYTF
DNA: TGTGCCAGTAGTTCCACCTGGCTCACTGACTATGGCTACACCTTC

J: TRBJ2-1
D: TRBD2
V: TRBV6-6
size: once
CDR3: CASRTLAGGGNEQFF
DNA: TGTGCCAGCAGGACACTAGCGGGAGGGGGCAATGAGCAGTTCTTC

J: TRBJ2-5
D: TRBD2
V: TRBV10-3
size: .
CDR3: CATRSGRASETQYF
DNA: TGTGCCACCCGGAGCGGGAGGGCCTCAGAGACCCAGTACTTC

J: TRBJ2-1
D: .
V: TRBV5-6
size: .
CDR3: CASSYGVNEQFF
DNA: TGTGCCAGCAGTTACGGGGTCAATGAGCAGTTCTTC

J: TRBJ2-3
D: TRBD1
V: TRBV15
size: .
CDR3: CATSGPGTGGFTDTQYF
DNA: TGTGCCACCAGCGGTCCCGGGACAGGGGGCTTCACAGATACGCAGTATTTT

J: TRBJ2-3
D: .
V: TRBV5-1
size: .
CDR3: CASSLEAGMIGTQYF
DNA: TGCGCCAGCAGCTTGGAGGCAGGGATGATTGGTACGCAGTATTTT

J: TRBJ2-7
D: .
V: TRBV7-8
size: .
CDR3: CASSTSGGVSGEQYF
DNA: TGTGCCAGCAGCACCTCAGGAGGGGTCTCTGGGGAGCAGTACTTC

J: TRBJ1-1
D: .
V: TRBV9
size: .
CDR3: CASSVVLGDYAEAFF
DNA: TGTGCCAGCAGCGTAGTTTTGGGCGACTATGCTGAAGCTTTCTTT

J: TRBJ2-1
D: TRBD1
V: TRBV29-1
size: .
CDR3: CSVEYRTGGSEQFF
DNA: TGCAGCGTTGAATATCGGACAGGGGGTAGTGAGCAGTTCTTC

J: TRBJ1-2
D: .
V: TRBV28
size: .
CDR3: CASSLSPQVYGYTF
DNA: TGTGCCAGCAGTTTATCCCCCCAGGTCTATGGCTACACCTTC

J: TRBJ2-5
D: .
V: TRBV28
size: once
CDR3: CASRGGAVGTQYF
DNA: TGTGCCAGCAGAGGTGGCGCGGTGGGGACCCAGTACTTC

J: TRBJ2-7
D: .
V: TRBV28
size: .
CDR3: CASSFGQYEQYF
DNA: TGTGCCAGCAGTTTCGGACAATACGAGCAGTACTTC

J: TRBJ1-2
D: .
V: TRBV28
size: .
CDR3: CASSLRQGVGYGYTF
DNA: TGTGCCAGCAGTTTACGGCAGGGTGTAGGCTATGGCTACACCTTC

J: TRBJ2-1
D: .
V: TRBV2
size: .
CDR3: CASALASAYNEQFF
DNA: TGTGCCAGCGCCCTCGCTAGCGCTTACAATGAGCAGTTCTTC

J: TRBJ1-3
D: TRBD1
V: TRBV25-1
size: few
CDR3: CASSETGGSGNTIYF
DNA: TGTGCCAGCAGTGAGACAGGGGGCTCTGGAAACACCATATATTTT

J: TRBJ2-7
D: .
V: TRBV7-8
size: .
CDR3: CASSLEETSYEQYF
DNA: TGTGCCAGCAGCTTAGAGGAAACCTCCTACGAGCAGTACTTC

J: TRBJ1-2
D: .
V: TRBV7-2
size: .
CDR3: CASSRTGPYYGYTF
DNA: TGTGCCAGCAGCCGCACAGGGCCCTACTATGGCTACACCTTC

J: TRBJ1-2
D: .
V: TRBV6-1
size: .
CDR3: CASANPPNYGYTF
DNA: TGTGCCAGCGCCAACCCTCCTAACTATGGCTACACCTTC

J: TRBJ2-7
D: TRBD2
V: TRBV10-1
size: .
CDR3: CASSNPSGRNTPYEQYF
DNA: TGCGCCAGCAGTAATCCTAGCGGGAGGAATACTCCCTACGAGCAGTACTTC

J: TRBJ1-4
D: .
V: TRBV6-5
size: .
CDR3: CASSYVQAGPAEKLFF
DNA: TGTGCCAGCAGTTACGTTCAGGCCGGTCCGGCGGAAAAACTGTTTTTT

J: TRBJ1-2
D: .
V: TRBV6-1
size: .
CDR3: CASSEVTGAEGYTF
DNA: TGTGCCAGCAGTGAAGTTACGGGGGCTGAGGGCTACACCTTC

J: TRBJ2-7
D: TRBD1
V: TRBV9
size: few
CDR3: CASSVGGQSYEQYF
DNA: TGTGCCAGCAGCGTAGGGGGACAGTCCTACGAGCAGTACTTC

J: TRBJ1-2
D: .
V: TRBV9
size: .
CDR3: CASSPSPTGVGYGYTF
DNA: TGTGCCAGCAGCCCTTCCCCGACAGGAGTGGGTTATGGCTACACCTTC

J: TRBJ2-1
D: TRBD2
V: TRBV30
size: .
CDR3: CAWSVLARVGAVGQFF
DNA: TGTGCCTGGAGTGTACTAGCGAGGGTGGGAGCGGTGGGGCAGTTCTTC

J: TRBJ2-5
D: .
V: TRBV28
size: .
CDR3: CASSFGKGVGPQETQYF
DNA: TGTGCCAGCAGTTTCGGGAAGGGCGTGGGCCCCCAAGAGACCCAGTACTTC

J: TRBJ1-1
D: TRBD1
V: TRBV5-1
size: .
CDR3: CASSFTRDRSEAFF
DNA: TGCGCCAGCAGCTTCACCCGGGACAGGTCTGAAGCTTTCTTT

J: TRBJ1-5
D: .
V: TRBV19
size: .
CDR3: CASSIVGGAGQPQHF
DNA: TGTGCCAGTAGTATAGTAGGAGGGGCTGGTCAGCCCCAGCATTTT

J: TRBJ1-6
D: .
V: TRBV6-5
size: .
CDR3: CASSYSYSLDSPLHF
DNA: TGTGCCAGCAGTTACTCCTACAGTTTGGATTCACCCCTCCACTTT

J: TRBJ1-1
D: .
V: TRBV5-1
size: .
CDR3: CASSEFSRVETEAFF
DNA: TGCGCCAGCAGCGAATTCTCCAGGGTAGAGACTGAAGCTTTCTTT